The 27 T cell receptor beta chains given below trace back to one sample, sequenced in a study of blood T cell repertoires in COVID-19. Assay used: immunoSEQ multiplex PCR; TCRdb lists only in-frame clones, some missing. The data show roughly 68,000 clones, 91% seen once. The sample consisted of peripheral blood. The source is a man between 35 and 55 years old with COVID-19, enrolled during active disease.

The chain recombines TRBV7-6 with TRBJ1-2; 7 bases map to TRBD1. CDR1 and CDR2 from the germline V gene are SGHVS and FNYEAQ. The CDR3 extends over 15 amino acids. Trimming at V came to 5 bases and at J to 4 bases, leaving 10 bases not matched to a gene. In DNA, the CDR3 is TGTGCCAGCAGCCCAGAGCGACAGGGAGGCTATGGCTACACCTTC. The encoded protein is CASSPERQGGYGYTF.

This chain joins TRBV20-1 and TRBJ2-7; D might be TRBD2 (7 bases). The germline V gene has CDR1 DFQATT and CDR2 SNEGSKA (reference sequence). The CDR3 runs to 15 residues. Trimming took 3 bases from V and 3 from J, leaving 18 bases between them. The CDR3 loop reads CSASGSGGGGYEQYF. For the CDR3, the DNA is TGCAGTGCTAGTGGATCGGGGGGCGGCGGCTACGAGCAGTACTTC.

This clone was counted only a few times. The rearrangement uses TRBV4-1 and TRBJ1-6; D unclear. V lost 4 bases and J lost 7, with 5 bases in between. CDR1 and CDR2 from the germline V gene are MGHRA and YSYEKL. The CDR3 has 12 residues. The CDR3 sequence is CASSPLNSPLHF. CDR3 nucleotides: TGCGCCAGCAGCCCACTGAATTCACCCCTCCACTTT.

This chain uses TRBV27 with TRBJ1-6, with D perhaps TRBD1 (6 bases). Germline V gene sequence: CDR1 MNHEY, CDR2 SMNVEV (reference sequence). The CDR3 loop spans 15 amino acids. V dropped 6 bases and J dropped 10 bases, with 19 bases sitting between them. The CDR3 region is CASSWSGEGRSPLHF. The CDR3 bases are TGTGCCAGCAGCTGGTCAGGGGAAGGGCGATCACCCCTCCACTTT.

The V gene is TRBV2, the J gene TRBJ2-2, with D possibly matching TRBD1 (5 bases). V was trimmed by 3 bases and J by 5 bases, leaving 7 bases between them. Germline V gives CDR1 SNHLY, CDR2 FYNNEI. CDR3 length: 13 amino acids. DNA for the CDR3: TGTGCCAGCAGTGACCAGGGAACCGGGGAGCTGTTTTTT. Amino acids: CASSDQGTGELFF.

CDR3 region: CASSENLQSSGNTIYF. The DNA of the CDR3 is TGTGCCAGCAGTGAAAACCTACAGAGTTCTGGAAACACCATATATTTT. This chain uses TRBV6-1 with TRBJ1-3; D gene unclear. Germline V lookup: CDR1 MNHNS, CDR2 SASEGT. Trimming shortened V by 2 bases and J by 1 base, and 12 bases separated the two germline ends. The CDR3 contains 16 residues.

V is TRBV7-2 and J is TRBJ2-7; 11 nucleotides match TRBD2. The length of the CDR3 is 16 residues. Trimming took 2 bases from V and 4 from J; bases not matched to a gene: 7. Germline V gene lookup returns CDR1 SGHTA and CDR2 FQGNSA. CDR3 in amino acids: CASSLYSGGASYEQYF. The CDR3 nucleotides read TGTGCCAGCAGCTTATATAGCGGGGGGGCGTCATACGAGCAGTACTTC. The complete variable domain, with remaining parts taken from reference TRBV7-2 and TRBJ2-7, reads GAGVSQSPSNKVTEKGKDVELRCDPISGHTALYWYRQSLGQGLEFLIYFQGNSAPDKSGLPSDRFSAERTGGSVSTLTIQRTQQEDSAVYLCASSLYSGGASYEQYFGPGTRLTVT.

This clone was recorded only once. V and J are TRBV4-1 and TRBJ2-1; TRBD2 matches at 9 bases. The CDR3 spans 16 residues. Germline V gives CDR1 MGHRA, CDR2 YSYEKL. Germline trimming cut 1 base from V and 5 bases from J; bases unmatched to any gene: 6. The CDR3: CASSQVGASGDNEQFF. CDR3 DNA sequence: TGCGCCAGCAGCCAAGTTGGGGCTAGCGGGGACAATGAGCAGTTCTTC.

This clone showed up just a few times. The chain combines TRBV5-1 with TRBJ1-2; D ambiguous. CDR1 is SGHRS, CDR2 YFSETQ, per germline. The CDR3 spans 12 residues. V was shortened by 3 bases and J by 4 bases, with 7 bases between the two germline ends. The CDR3 DNA sequence: TGCGCCAGCAGCTCGGGGATCTATGGCTACACCTTC. Protein: CASSSGIYGYTF.

The gene calls are TRBV27 and TRBJ2-1; possibly TRBD2 for D (7 bases). The CDR3 has 15 amino acids. V was clipped by 3 bases and J by 9 bases, with 18 bases between them. CDR1 is MNHEY and CDR2 is SMNVEV in the germline V gene (reference sequence). CDR3 nucleotide sequence: TGTGCCAGCAGTTTTTTGGAGGGGGGGGAGGGTGAGCAGTTCTTC. This codes for CASSFLEGGEGEQFF.

The rearrangement links TRBV30 to TRBJ2-7, with TRBD2 matching over 7 bases. The germline V gene has CDR1 GTSNPN and CDR2 SVGIG (reference sequence). The V gene end was trimmed by 0 bases and the J gene end by 2 bases; junction bases not matched to a gene: 4. The CDR3 is 14 residues long. CDR3: CAWSVREGTYEQYF. The CDR3 nucleotides read TGTGCCTGGAGTGTAAGGGAGGGTACCTACGAGCAGTACTTC. Full variable domain (outside the CDR3, taken from reference TRBV30 and TRBJ2-7): SQTIHQWPATLVQPVGSPLSLECTVEGTSNPNLYWYRQAAGRGLQLLFYSVGIGQISSEVPQNLSASRPQDRQFILSSKKLLLSDSGFYLCAWSVREGTYEQYFGPGTRLTVT.

The chain links TRBV2 to TRBJ2-2; unclear D gene. The CDR3 consists of 12 residues. V was shortened by 6 bases and J by 6 bases, with 8 bases between the two germline ends. Germline values: CDR1 SNHLY, CDR2 FYNNEI. The chain's CDR3 is CASSPQAGELFF. The CDR3 DNA sequence: TGTGCCAGCAGCCCCCAGGCCGGGGAGCTGTTTTTT.

The chain has TRBV3-1 (or the pseudogene TRBV3-2) and TRBJ1-6, with 8 bases fitting TRBD1. CDR1 and CDR2 from the germline V gene are LGHDT and YNNKEL (reference sequence). The CDR3 is 17 residues long. The V gene end was trimmed by 0 bases and the J gene end by 7 bases; junction bases not matched to a gene: 8. Written as DNA, the CDR3 is TGTGCCAGCAGCCAAGAAAGAAGGACAGGGAGCAATTCACCCCTCCACTTT. Its translation: CASSQERRTGSNSPLHF.

CDR3 protein: CASSLAGGANTGELFF. CDR3 sequence (DNA): TGTGCCAGCAGCTTAGCGGGGGGGGCGAACACCGGGGAGCTGTTTTTT. The V call is TRBV5-4, the J call TRBJ2-2; 10 nucleotides align to TRBD2. CDR3 length equals 16 residues. CDR1 SGHNT and CDR2 YYREEE come from the germline V gene (reference sequence). J gave up 0 bases and V 2 bases, and 1 base lay outside the gene matches.

This chain joins TRBV5-1 and TRBJ1-2, with TRBD1 as a possible D gene (5 bases). V was clipped by 2 bases and J by 7 bases, with 15 bases between them. Germline lookup yields CDR1 SGHRS and CDR2 YFSETQ. The CDR3 sequence is 14 residues long. DNA of the CDR3: TGCGCCAGCAGCTTTGACGGACACCTACCTGGCTACACCTTC. It is translated as CASSFDGHLPGYTF.

The chain has TRBV19 and TRBJ2-7, with 9 bases identical to TRBD1. The CDR3 extends over 14 amino acids. Germline CDR1 is LNHDA and CDR2 is SQIVND (reference sequence). The junction had 9 bases not matched to a gene; V was cut back by 7 bases and J by 5 bases. Here the CDR3 reads CASTLGQGPHEQYF. CDR3 sequence (DNA): TGTGCCAGTACCCTGGGACAGGGCCCCCACGAGCAGTACTTC.

The V call is TRBV19, the J call TRBJ1-5; maybe TRBD1 (5 bases). This CDR3 comprises 14 residues. V was trimmed by 5 bases and J by 5 bases, leaving 13 bases between them. Germline lookup yields CDR1 LNHDA and CDR2 SQIVND (reference sequence). The CDR3 region is CASSFGTGDQPQHF. Here the CDR3 DNA reads TGTGCCAGTAGTTTCGGGACGGGAGATCAGCCCCAGCATTTT.

The rearrangement links TRBV5-1 to TRBJ2-1; D may be TRBD2 (5 bases). Trimming cost V 0 bases and J 10 bases, with 17 bases left between them. CDR3 length: 15 amino acids. Germline CDR1 SGHRS, CDR2 YFSETQ. As DNA, the CDR3 is TGCGCCAGCAGCTTGGTGGGCGGGCCCCTGAGGGAGCAGTTCTTC. Translated: CASSLVGGPLREQFF.

The chain links TRBV30 to TRBJ2-5; TRBD2 agrees at 9 bases. The ends lost 5 bases at V and 2 bases at J; junction bases unmatched: 9. The CDR3 has 15 amino acids. The germline CDR1 and CDR2 sequences are GTSNPN and SVGIG (reference sequence). Here the CDR3 reads CAWGEERGVQETQYF. The CDR3 coding sequence is TGTGCCTGGGGAGAGGAGCGGGGGGTTCAAGAGACCCAGTACTTC.

This clone came up once. The V gene is TRBV10-3, the J gene TRBJ2-3; 9 bases match TRBD2. The V segment lost 3 bases and the J segment 2 bases; nucleotides outside the gene matches: 6. Germline CDR1 and CDR2: ENHRY and SYGVKD. The CDR3 is 16 amino acids. CDR3 coding DNA: TGTGCCATCAGTGAACGCGCGGGGGGGTCCACAGATACGCAGTATTTT. Amino acid sequence: CAISERAGGSTDTQYF.

The table lists this clone with a count of one. CDR3 sequence reads: CASSLEVWRGPETQYF. CDR3 bases: TGTGCCAGCAGCTTAGAGGTTTGGCGGGGGCCAGAGACCCAGTACTTC. J is TRBJ2-5 and V is TRBV11-2; tentatively, D is TRBD2 (7 bases). Deletions cut 0 bases from V and 4 bases from J, with 15 bases between. This CDR3 region has 16 residues. Germline CDR1 reads SGHAT; CDR2 reads FQNNGV.

The genes are TRBV3-1 (or the pseudogene TRBV3-2) and TRBJ1-5, with 7 bases fitting TRBD1. The CDR3 has 14 amino acids. Germline CDR1 and CDR2: LGHDT and YNNKEL (reference sequence). After removal of 5 bases from V and 5 bases from J, the junction contained 6 bases not matched to a gene. The CDR3 loop is CASSYGQAYQPQHF. The CDR3, as DNA: TGTGCCAGCAGCTACGGACAGGCATATCAGCCCCAGCATTTT.

The chain couples TRBV11-2 to TRBJ2-7; 9 bases align to TRBD1. V lost 2 bases and J lost 4; bases outside the gene matches: 6. The germline V gene encodes CDR1 SGHAT and CDR2 FQNNGV. The CDR3 consists of 15 residues. The CDR3 is CASSLLQGASYEQYF. DNA of the CDR3: TGTGCCAGCAGCTTACTACAGGGGGCGTCTTACGAGCAGTACTTC. The whole variable domain, remainder taken from reference TRBV11-2 and TRBJ2-7, is EAGVAQSPRYKIIEKRQSVAFWCNPISGHATLYWYQQILGQGPKLLIQFQNNGVVDDSQLPKDRFSAERLKGVDSTLKIQPAKLEDSAVYLCASSLLQGASYEQYFGPGTRLTVT.

The V and J genes are TRBV2 and TRBJ2-1, with D possibly TRBD2 on 5 matching bases. This CDR3 is 15 amino acids long. CDR1 and CDR2 from the germline V gene are SNHLY and FYNNEI. V lost 8 bases, J lost 5 bases, and 19 bases lay in between. The CDR3 DNA follows: TGTGCCAGCGGGAAGGACTTCGCTATCAACAATGAGCAGTTCTTC. Translating it yields CASGKDFAINNEQFF.

CDR3 region: CASSVQGATEAFF. In DNA, the CDR3 is TGCGCCAGCAGCGTCCAGGGGGCCACTGAAGCTTTCTTT. This chain links TRBV5-1 with TRBJ1-1, with 8 bases matching TRBD1. The germline V gene encodes CDR1 SGHRS and CDR2 YFSETQ. The V segment lost 4 bases and the J segment 4 bases; nucleotides outside the gene matches: 3. This CDR3 has 13 amino acids.

The CDR3 loop is CAWSPSYEQYF. CDR3 bases: TGTGCCTGGAGCCCGTCCTACGAGCAGTACTTC. V usage is TRBV30 and J usage is TRBJ2-7; unclear D gene. Germline values: CDR1 GTSNPN, CDR2 SVGIG (reference sequence). This CDR3 spans 11 amino acids. Trimming removed 3 bases from V and 1 base from J, with 4 bases in between.

This chain links TRBV6-5 with TRBJ1-1, with D perhaps TRBD1 (6 bases). The V gene lost 8 bases and the J gene lost 4 bases, with 17 bases spanning the gap. This CDR3 has 14 residues. Germline CDR1 is MNHEY and CDR2 is SVGAGI. CDR3 in amino acids: CASSTPRTATEAFF. CDR3 coding DNA: TGTGCCAGCTCTACCCCCCGGACAGCCACTGAAGCTTTCTTT.